Listed below are T cell receptor beta chains from one sample, sequenced in a study of blood T cell repertoires in COVID-19. The method was immunoSEQ multiplex PCR; TCRdb's version includes in-frame clones alone and lacks a portion of them. Among approximately 150,000 clones listed, around 84% were seen once. Sequences were obtained from PBMCs or T cells enriched from blood (not recorded which). These TCRs come from a woman aged 45-60 years who had recovered from COVID-19. Both conserved end residues are part of each CDR3. The D gene is left open where the match is weak. Clone size is stated in some rows and not others, as once, few, many or a class when expanded.

length	size	V	J	D	CDR3	DNA
14	NA	TRBV5-1	TRBJ2-1	NA	CASSLGRSGDEQFF	TGCGCCAGCAGCTTGGGGCGGTCGGGGGATGAGCAGTTCTTC
17	NA	TRBV18	TRBJ1-1	NA	CASSPGQSGRSNTEAFF	TGTGCCAGCTCACCCGGACAGTCCGGCAGATCGAACACTGAAGCTTTCTTT
15	few	TRBV19	TRBJ2-5	TRBD1	CASSIRDRGVETQYF	TGTGCCAGTAGTATTCGGGACAGAGGTGTGGAGACCCAGTACTTC
14	once	TRBV6-2/TRBV6-3	TRBJ1-5	NA	CASSYPAAGQPQHF	TGTGCCAGCAGTTACCCGGCCGCGGGTCAGCCCCAGCATTTT
13	NA	TRBV2	TRBJ2-3	TRBD2	CASAAGVTDTQYF	TGTGCCTCCGCGGCGGGGGTCACAGATACGCAGTATTTT
15	NA	TRBV4-2	TRBJ2-3	TRBD2	CASSQTSGGADTQYF	TGTGCCAGCAGCCAAACTAGCGGGGGCGCAGATACGCAGTATTTT
16	NA	TRBV7-2	TRBJ2-3	NA	CASSLSRDSNTDTQYF	TGTGCCAGCAGCTTAAGTCGGGACTCAAACACAGATACGCAGTATTTT
11	NA	TRBV20-1	TRBJ1-1	NA	CSANPGSEAFF	TGCAGTGCTAACCCAGGGTCTGAAGCTTTCTTT
14	NA	TRBV6-5	TRBJ2-7	NA	CASRPRGSAGEQYF	TGTGCCAGCAGGCCCCGCGGCTCGGCCGGCGAGCAGTACTTC
12	few	TRBV18	TRBJ1-1	NA	CASSEQETEAFF	TGTGCCAGCTCGGAACAGGAGACTGAAGCTTTCTTT
20	NA	TRBV4-3	TRBJ2-5	TRBD2	CASSQAPRIAGARWGETQYF	TGCGCCAGCAGCCAAGCCCCCCGTATAGCGGGAGCGCGATGGGGAGAGACCCAGTACTTC
14	NA	TRBV19	TRBJ2-7	TRBD1	CASSGTGRSYEQYF	TGTGCCAGTAGCGGGACAGGCAGGTCCTACGAGCAGTACTTC
14	NA	TRBV28	TRBJ2-7	NA	CASKSYRGRGEQYF	TGTGCCAGCAAATCTTATAGGGGGAGAGGAGAGCAGTACTTC
15	NA	TRBV3-1/TRBV3-2	TRBJ2-7	TRBD1	CASSQAGTGKDEQYF	TGTGCCAGCAGCCAAGCCGGGACAGGGAAGGACGAGCAGTACTTC
14	few	TRBV18	TRBJ1-2	NA	CASSPSPGDYGYTF	TGTGCCAGCTCACCTTCGCCAGGCGACTATGGCTACACCTTC
14	NA	TRBV19	TRBJ2-3	TRBD2	CASSMTSVTDTQYF	TGTGCCAGTAGTATGACTAGCGTCACAGATACGCAGTATTTT
14	NA	TRBV3-1/TRBV3-2	TRBJ2-4	NA	CASRDSSLKNIQYF	TGTGCCAGCAGAGACTCATCATTAAAAAACATTCAGTACTTC
13	NA	TRBV2	TRBJ2-7	TRBD2	CASRPGGSYEQYF	TGTGCCAGCCGGCCGGGGGGCTCCTACGAGCAGTACTTC
12	NA	TRBV28	TRBJ1-2	NA	CATHRGGYGYTF	TGTGCCACTCACAGAGGCGGGTATGGCTACACCTTC
16	NA	TRBV7-9	TRBJ1-2	NA	CASSPPGSVVNYGYTF	TGTGCCAGCAGCCCCCCGGGTAGCGTAGTCAACTATGGCTACACCTTC
18	NA	TRBV7-2	TRBJ1-1	TRBD1	CASSLTLDRGATDTEAFF	TGTGCCAGCAGCTTAACTCTGGACAGGGGTGCGACGGACACTGAAGCTTTCTTT
13	few	TRBV10-3	TRBJ2-1	TRBD2	CATGTSGLNEQFF	TGTGCCACTGGGACTAGCGGGTTAAATGAGCAGTTCTTC
15	NA	TRBV11-3	TRBJ2-2	NA	CASTAGQTNTGELFF	TGTGCCAGCACCGCGGGGCAGACGAACACCGGGGAGCTGTTTTTT
15	NA	TRBV6-2/TRBV6-3	TRBJ2-1	NA	CASSYRIAEHNEQFF	TGTGCCAGCAGTTACAGAATAGCGGAGCACAATGAGCAGTTCTTC
16	NA	TRBV18	TRBJ1-5	TRBD1	CASSQQTGGRNQPQHF	TGTGCCAGCTCACAGCAAACAGGGGGTCGAAACCAGCCCCAGCATTTT
14	NA	TRBV19	TRBJ1-2	NA	CASSIGMSNYGYTF	TGTGCCAGTAGTATCGGGATGAGTAACTATGGCTACACCTTC
15	once	TRBV13	TRBJ2-7	NA	CASSLERQGMGEQYF	TGTGCCAGCAGCTTAGAAAGGCAGGGTATGGGCGAGCAGTACTTC
17	once	TRBV7-9	TRBJ2-3	TRBD2	CASSPWTTSGSTDTQYF	TGTGCCAGCAGCCCCTGGACGACTAGCGGGAGCACAGATACGCAGTATTTT
15	once	TRBV2	TRBJ2-1	NA	CASSLQGPTNSEQFF	TGTGCCAGCAGTCTGCAGGGCCCAACCAACAGTGAGCAGTTCTTC
13	NA	TRBV6-5	TRBJ1-1	NA	CASNAFQNTEAFF	TGTGCCAGCAACGCGTTCCAGAACACTGAAGCTTTCTTT
18	NA	TRBV5-5	TRBJ2-1	TRBD2	CASSLEGFGGLGLNEQFF	TGTGCCAGCAGCTTGGAGGGATTCGGGGGACTAGGTCTCAATGAGCAGTTCTTC
13	NA	TRBV10-3	TRBJ1-2	NA	CATLRGVNYGYTF	TGTGCCACTCTCCGGGGAGTAAACTATGGCTACACCTTC
17	NA	TRBV3-1/TRBV3-2	TRBJ2-3	NA	CASSQTWRTQVRDTQYF	TGTGCCAGCAGCCAAACGTGGCGGACTCAAGTGAGAGATACGCAGTATTTT
11	NA	TRBV12-3/TRBV12-4	TRBJ1-2	NA	CASSFRVGYTF	TGTGCCAGCAGTTTCAGGGTCGGCTACACCTTC
15	NA	TRBV10-3	TRBJ1-3	TRBD1	CAILGQGATGNTIYF	TGTGCCATCCTTGGACAGGGGGCTACTGGAAACACCATATATTTT
14	NA	TRBV11-3	TRBJ1-1	NA	CASSLDPAVPEAFF	TGTGCCAGCAGCTTAGACCCAGCGGTGCCTGAAGCTTTCTTT
15	NA	TRBV7-9	TRBJ1-1	NA	CASSPILGGNTEAFF	TGTGCCAGCAGCCCTATACTCGGCGGGAACACTGAAGCTTTCTTT
13	NA	TRBV4-3	TRBJ1-2	NA	CASSQDLNYGYTF	TGCGCCAGCAGCCAAGATCTGAACTATGGCTACACCTTC
16	NA	TRBV7-2	TRBJ2-5	TRBD2	CASSSSGSGGAQTQYF	TGTGCCAGCAGTTCCTCGGGGAGCGGGGGGGCTCAGACCCAGTACTTC
17	once	TRBV18	TRBJ1-2	NA	CASSPQGIPGTNYGYTF	TGTGCCAGCTCACCCCAGGGTATCCCCGGAACTAACTATGGCTACACCTTC
13	NA	TRBV27	TRBJ1-1	NA	CASRTPRQTEAFF	TGTGCCAGCAGGACCCCCCGACAGACTGAAGCTTTCTTT
15	NA	TRBV11-2	TRBJ2-7	NA	CASSLERWTYYEQYF	TGTGCCAGCAGCTTAGAGCGCTGGACTTACTACGAGCAGTACTTC
15	NA	TRBV7-8	TRBJ2-3	NA	CASSVARGSTDTQYF	TGTGCCAGCAGCGTTGCGAGGGGGAGCACAGATACGCAGTATTTT
13	NA	TRBV6-5	TRBJ1-2	TRBD1	CASRPTGEHGYTF	TGTGCCAGCAGACCTACAGGGGAGCATGGCTACACCTTC
15	NA	TRBV24-1	TRBJ2-2	TRBD1	CATSLQGANTGELFF	TGTGCCACCAGTCTACAGGGGGCAAACACCGGGGAGCTGTTTTTT
15	NA	TRBV27	TRBJ2-1	NA	CASSLLLTSYNEQFF	TGTGCCAGCAGTTTATTGTTGACTTCCTACAATGAGCAGTTCTTC
15	NA	TRBV19	TRBJ2-2	NA	CASSPPQGNTGELFF	TGTGCCAGTAGTCCCCCACAGGGGAACACCGGGGAGCTGTTTTTT
14	NA	TRBV19	TRBJ1-3	NA	CASSIAGAGNTIYF	TGTGCCAGTAGTATAGCAGGGGCTGGAAACACCATATATTTT
14	once	TRBV7-9	TRBJ1-2	TRBD1	CASSLGDRTHGYTF	TGTGCCAGCAGCTTAGGGGACAGAACGCATGGCTACACCTTC
14	NA	TRBV16	TRBJ1-4	TRBD1	CASSQSAGGEKLFF	TGTGCCAGCAGCCAATCGGCAGGGGGTGAAAAACTGTTTTTT